The 8 T cell receptor beta chains given below trace back to one sample, sequenced in a study of CD8 T cells in Susac syndrome. It was with random hexamers that about 0.45 to 1 ug RNA was reverse transcribed. A single record per CDR3 protein comes from TCRdb applying MiXCR to the immunoSEQ multiplex PCR reads. Among roughly 130,000 distinct CDR3 sequences listed, 90% to 95% were seen once. The material sequenced was CD4+ T cells from PBMCs. Receptors originate from a human donor with multiple sclerosis.

The V gene is TRBV20-1, the J gene TRBJ1-5; 7 bases map to TRBD1. CDR1 is DFQATT, CDR2 SNEGSKA, per germline (reference sequence). V was pared by 0 bases and J by 3 bases, with 5 bases of the junction left unmatched. This CDR3 has 15 residues. The chain's CDR3 is CSARDGGTDNQPQHF. Written as DNA, the CDR3 is TGCAGTGCTAGAGATGGGGGGACAGACAATCAGCCCCAGCATTTT.

On this clonotype: One junction end disagrees with the germline gene, perhaps due to a read error. The CDR3 loop reads CASSSSGTPPETQYF. CDR3 nucleotide sequence: TGTGCTAGCAGCTCCTCCGGGACCCCTCCGGAGACCCAGTACTTC. The V and J genes are TRBV7-7 and TRBJ2-5, with D perhaps matching TRBD1 or TRBD2 (5 bases each). The CDR3 consists of 15 residues. Germline V gene lookup returns CDR1 SSHAT and CDR2 FNYEAQ (reference sequence).

The chain has TRBV7-9 and TRBJ2-2; possibly TRBD2 for D (5 bases). V was clipped by 5 bases and J by 1 base, with 8 bases between them. CDR1 and CDR2 (germline): SEHNR, FQNEAQ (reference sequence). The CDR3 runs to 14 residues. The CDR3 DNA follows: TGTGCCAGCAGCCCGCGGGTGAACACCGGGGAGCTGTTTTTT. This sequence encodes CASSPRVNTGELFF. Using reference TRBV7-9 and TRBJ2-2 for the parts outside the CDR3, the full variable domain is DTGVSQNPRHKITKRGQNVTFRCDPISEHNRLYWYRQTLGQGPEFLTYFQNEAQLEKSRLLSDRFSAERPKGSFSTLEIQRTEQGDSAMYLCASSPRVNTGELFFGEGSRLTVL.

The V gene is TRBV6-5, the J gene TRBJ1-1; D is perhaps TRBD1 (5 bases). The germline V gene encodes CDR1 MNHEY and CDR2 SVGAGI. The ends were cut back, 0 bases at V and 1 base at J, with 9 bases in the middle. The CDR3 loop spans 15 amino acids. The CDR3 region is CASSYSWGQNTEAFF. The CDR3, as DNA: TGTGCCAGCAGTTACTCTTGGGGCCAGAACACTGAAGCTTTCTTT.

CDR3 protein: CAITTSGTYEQYF. CDR3 DNA: TGTGCCATTACGACTAGCGGTACCTACGAGCAGTACTTC. The genes are TRBV12-3 or TRBV12-4 and TRBJ2-7, with 9 bases fitting TRBD2. Trimming at V came to 10 bases and at J to 2 bases, leaving 6 bases not matched to a gene. The CDR3 loop spans 13 amino acids.

This clonotype was counted a single time. The chain uses TRBV20-1 and TRBJ2-5, with 8 bases fitting TRBD2. The CDR3 is 14 residues long. V shed 3 bases and J 7 bases; nucleotides not matched to a gene: 10. Germline V lookup: CDR1 DFQATT, CDR2 SNEGSKA (reference sequence). CDR3 nucleotides: TGCAGTGCTAGTCGCGGCGGGGGGCTGGGGACCCAGTACTTC. This translates into CSASRGGGLGTQYF.

The genes are TRBV4-1 and TRBJ1-1; no clear D. Between the trimmed V and J ends, which lost 4 bases and 8 bases, there was a span of 8 bases. The CDR3 length is 11 residues. Per the germline V gene, CDR1 is MGHRA and CDR2 is YSYEKL. The CDR3 region is CASSLFIEAFF. The CDR3 bases are TGCGCCAGCAGCCTCTTCATCGAAGCTTTCTTT.

J is TRBJ2-5 and V is TRBV14; TRBD2 is a possible D gene (6 bases). Germline V gives CDR1 SGHDN, CDR2 FVKESK. The CDR3 consists of 14 residues. The V gene lost 3 bases and the J gene lost 5 bases, with 13 bases spanning the gap. The CDR3 region has the DNA TGTGCCAGCAGCCAGCAAACGGGGGTCGAGACCCAGTACTTC. This codes for CASSQQTGVETQYF.